The rows below give T cell receptor beta chains drawn from one sample of a study of OX40 agonist ivuxolimab in advanced cancers. Method: immunoSEQ multiplex PCR; TCRdb's copy keeps in-frame clones and lacks some. The repertoire holds 60,000 to 80,000 clones, with 75% to 85% as singletons. Specimen: CD4+ or CD8+ T cells sorted from blood, collected in a trial of the OX40 agonist ivuxolimab. The receptors stem from an adult with an advanced solid tumor such as melanoma, head and neck, liver or kidney cancer. Both conserved end residues are part of each CDR3. D genes are given only for firm matches. Clone size is stated in some rows and not others, as once, few, many or a class when expanded.

J gene	D gene	clone size	V gene	CDR3 DNA	CDR3 protein
TRBJ2-3	-	-	TRBV7-2	TGTGCCAGCAGCCGAGGACCGCCGGATACGCAGTATTTT	CASSRGPPDTQYF
TRBJ2-1	TRBD2	-	TRBV19	TGTGCCAGTAGTATAGCCAGACTAGCGAGTAATGAGCAGTTCTTC	CASSIARLASNEQFF
TRBJ2-1	-	-	TRBV7-2	TGTGCCAGCAGCTTTGGAGTGGGTGAGCAGTTCTTC	CASSFGVGEQFF
TRBJ2-7	TRBD2	-	TRBV2	TGTGCCAGCAGGGGACTAGCGGGAGGGTCCTACGAGCAGTACTTC	CASRGLAGGSYEQYF
TRBJ2-7	-	-	TRBV28	TGTGCCAGCAGTTTATGGCGCCGAGCTCGGTACGAGCAGTACTTC	CASSLWRRARYEQYF
TRBJ2-7	TRBD1	-	TRBV14	TGTGCCAGCAGCCAGACAGGGTCCGAGCAGTACTTC	CASSQTGSEQYF
TRBJ2-7	TRBD2	-	TRBV30	TGTGCCTGGACCCCGCCGAGAACAGCCGACGGGAGGGAGCAGTACTTC	CAWTPPRTADGREQYF
TRBJ2-1	TRBD2	-	TRBV30	TGTGCCTGGAGTGGGTACCCCGGGACTAGCGGGAGGAAGTCATCCCCCTCCTCCTACAATGAGCAGTTCTTC	CAWSGYPGTSGRKSSPSSYNEQFF
TRBJ1-1	-	few	TRBV6-5	TGTGCCAGCAGTTACGAGCTAGGGAATACTGAAGCTTTCTTT	CASSYELGNTEAFF
TRBJ2-3	-	-	TRBV9	TGTGCCAGCAGCGTAGTCGAAGGGACGGCTACGCAGTATTTT	CASSVVEGTATQYF
TRBJ2-1	-	-	TRBV9	TGTGCCAGCAGCGTAGGAAGTGTATGGGTAGCGAGGCACAAAAATGAGCAGTTCTTC	CASSVGSVWVARHKNEQFF
TRBJ2-7	TRBD2	-	TRBV7-2	TGTGCCAGCAGCTTGGATGGACTAGCGGGCTACTACGAGCAGTACTTC	CASSLDGLAGYYEQYF